This is a list of T cell receptor beta chains from one sample in a study of blood T cells in healthy people across ages. One entry per CDR3 protein, called by TCRdb with MiXCR from the 5' RACE reads. The sample lists 650,000 to 800,000 distinct CDR3 sequences, over 40% occurring once. Material: blood. Receptors originate from a woman of 80 years or more in good health. Each CDR3 is given with its conserved first and last residue. D genes are given only for firm matches. Expanded clones are given a class, and other clones once, few, many or no size at all.

clone size | D gene | J gene | V gene | CDR3 DNA | CDR3 protein
many | TRBD2 | TRBJ2-7 | TRBV6-6 | TGTGCCAGCAGCCGTGGACTAGCGGGGGGTATATACAATGAGCAGTACTTC | CASSRGLAGGIYNEQYF
once | - | TRBJ1-1 | TRBV29-1 | TGCAGCGTTGAAAGAAACAGGAGGAACACTGAAGCTTTCTTT | CSVERNRRNTEAFF
- | - | TRBJ2-1 | TRBV5-5 | TGTGCCAGCAGCTTGGAAGGGGTAGGTGGCCAGAATGAGCAGTTCTTC | CASSLEGVGGQNEQFF
few | - | TRBJ2-4 | TRBV24-1 | TGTGCCACCAGTGATTTTGGTGTGGGTGAGCAGTACTTC | CATSDFGVGEQYF
many | - | TRBJ2-7 | TRBV6-5 | TGTGCCAGCAGTTACGGACCCACCGGGGCCTACGAGCAGTACTTC | CASSYGPTGAYEQYF
few | - | TRBJ2-7 | TRBV30 | TGTGCCTGGAAAGGGGGGTCGTGGCAGCAGTACTTC | CAWKGGSWQQYF
many | TRBD2 | TRBJ2-7 | TRBV12-3/TRBV12-4 | TGCGCCAGCAGTCGGACTAGCGGCTCCTACGAGCAGTACTTC | CASSRTSGSYEQYF
many | TRBD2 | TRBJ2-1 | TRBV6-6 | TGTGCCAGCACGACCCGGGGGGGCCATTGTGAGCAGTTCTTC | CASTTRGGHCEQFF
- | - | TRBJ2-3 | TRBV24-1 | TGTGCCACCAGCGATGGGAAGAAGCGAAGCACAGATACGCAGTATTTT | CATSDGKKRSTDTQYF
- | - | TRBJ2-7 | TRBV11-2 | TGTGCCAGCAGCTTAGAGCTGACCGCATACGAGCAGTACTTC | CASSLELTAYEQYF
- | - | TRBJ2-7 | TRBV20-1 | TGCAGTGCTAGAGGGTTGGGGTCTGGCTACGAGCAGTACTTC | CSARGLGSGYEQYF
- | - | TRBJ1-6 | TRBV6-1 | TGTGCCAGCAGTGAAAGCGGGACTCCTTACCTCCACTTT | CASSESGTPYLHF
many | - | TRBJ2-5 | TRBV29-1 | TGCAGCGTTGTAGGGGTCGAGACCCAGTACTTC | CSVVGVETQYF
- | - | TRBJ1-5 | TRBV29-1 | TGCAGCGTTGTTGCCGGGGGGGATCAGCCCCAGCATTTT | CSVVAGGDQPQHF
- | TRBD1 | TRBJ2-5 | TRBV6-2/TRBV6-3 | TGTGCCAGCAGGTACACCCAGACAGGGGATGTGCAGTACTTC | CASRYTQTGDVQYF
- | - | TRBJ1-6 | TRBV18 | TGTGCCAGCCCACCAGCATCGGGCAATTCGCCCCTCCACTTT | CASPPASGNSPLHF
many | - | TRBJ2-7 | TRBV4-1 | TGCGCCAGCAGCCCGACCACGCAGGGGTCCTACGAGCAGTACTTC | CASSPTTQGSYEQYF
many | TRBD1 | TRBJ1-2 | TRBV28 | TGTGCCAGCAGACGGACAGGGGGCAACTATGGCTACACCTTC | CASRRTGGNYGYTF
many | TRBD2 | TRBJ2-7 | TRBV7-2 | TGTGCCAGCAGCTTAGGCGGGGGGGGCGCGCAGTACTTC | CASSLGGGGAQYF
once | - | TRBJ1-4 | TRBV7-9 | TGTGCCAGCAGCTTAAATGGGGAGATGTCTAATGAAAAACTGTTTTTT | CASSLNGEMSNEKLFF
- | - | TRBJ2-2 | TRBV10-3 | TGTGCCATCAGCCTTACAGAGAACACCGGGGAGCTGTTTTTT | CAISLTENTGELFF
many | - | TRBJ2-1 | TRBV10-3 | TGTGCCATCAGTGCCGATGGGGTATGGAATGAGCAGTTCTTC | CAISADGVWNEQFF
- | - | TRBJ1-3 | TRBV6-6 | TGTGCCAGCAGCTACGGAGGGACTGGAAACACCATATATTTT | CASSYGGTGNTIYF
many | TRBD2 | TRBJ2-7 | TRBV27 | TGTGCCAGCAGTTTACGAGGCGGGAGGGAAGTCTACGAGCAGTACTTC | CASSLRGGREVYEQYF
- | TRBD2 | TRBJ2-7 | TRBV2 | TGTGCTAGCAGCGCCACTAGCGGGAACGACAATGAGCAGTACTTC | CASSATSGNDNEQYF
few | - | TRBJ2-1 | TRBV12-3/TRBV12-4 | TGTGCCAGCAGCCTCCCAAGCGAAGGCGAGGACAATGAGCAGTTCTTC | CASSLPSEGEDNEQFF
- | - | TRBJ2-1 | TRBV6-2/TRBV6-3 | TGTGCCAGCAGTTCCCCGGTGGGAACCCAAGAGACCCAGTTCTTC | CASSSPVGTQETQFF
once | - | TRBJ1-4 | TRBV5-5 | TGTGCCAGCAGCCCTCAGGGGACGGACCGGAATGAAAAACTGTTTTTT | CASSPQGTDRNEKLFF
many | - | TRBJ1-4 | TRBV6-5 | TGTGCCAGCAGACCCGGGCCCAGGGGTGAAAAACTGTTTTTT | CASRPGPRGEKLFF
many | - | TRBJ1-4 | TRBV29-1 | TGCAGCGTTCGGGGTAATGAAAAACTGTTTTTT | CSVRGNEKLFF
few | - | TRBJ1-5 | TRBV29-1 | TGCAGCGTTGAAGAACAGGCCAATCAGCCCCAGCATTTT | CSVEEQANQPQHF
- | - | TRBJ2-5 | TRBV27 | TGTGCCAGCAGTCTGACGGGACTCCACAAAGGGCTACCGGAGACCCAGTACTTC | CASSLTGLHKGLPETQYF
- | TRBD1 | TRBJ1-2 | TRBV7-2 | TGTGCCAGCAGCTATAGACAGGGGGTCTATGGCTACACCTTC | CASSYRQGVYGYTF
- | - | TRBJ2-5 | TRBV2 | TGTGCCAGCAGTGAACTAGTGGAGACCCAGTACTTC | CASSELVETQYF
- | - | TRBJ2-5 | TRBV4-2 | TGTGCCAGCAGCCTTGACTGGGGGGCCGATGAGACCCAGTACTTC | CASSLDWGADETQYF